This T cell receptor (beta chain) came from a study of STAT5B mutations in CD4+ large granular lymphocyte leukemia. Per the authors' pipeline: Productive clonotypes were detectable down to 2.59 x 10-5 frequency. The data were produced by immunoSEQ multiplex PCR, yet TCRdb's version contains in-frame clones alone and is incomplete. D and trimming come from the DNA, and the V and J calls and clone size come from that table. The sample has some 34,000 clones, roughly 81% seen once. The length of the CDR3 is 13 residues. J lost 6 bases, V lost 10 bases, and 10 bases had no gene match. Germline V gene lookup returns CDR1 MDHEN and CDR2 SYDVKM.

The source of this sequence is a human donor in good health. Sequences were obtained from CD4+ T cells from blood buffy coats. This chain links TRBV28 with TRBJ1-2; TRBD1 matches 8 bases. The chain's CDR3 is CATEADRENGYTF. DNA for the CDR3: TGTGCCACCGAGGCGGACAGGGAGAATGGCTACACCTTC.